This T cell receptor beta chain was recovered during a study of cytomegalovirus exposure and HLA in healthy donors. Study findings and constraints: Sequencing had likely introduced a cluster of highly shared sequence variants as an artifact.

CDR3 size: 13 residues. Germline trimming cut 4 bases from V and 4 bases from J; bases unmatched to any gene: 3. Germline loops: CDR1 SGHRS, CDR2 YFSETQ. With 60 Vbeta and 13 Jbeta primers, the PCR was carried out. Here immunoSEQ multiplex PCR was the method, and the copy in TCRdb shows in-frame clones only, minus some. This sample has approximately 130,000 clones, with over 75% found just once. With respect to this clone: Its specificity is unknown.

The receptor's source is a woman between 18 and 29 years old in good health and CMV-seronegative. The sample was PBMCs. The chain uses TRBV5-1 and TRBJ2-3; 7 bases align to TRBD1. The CDR3 DNA reads TGCGCCAGCAGCACCCAGGGGGCAGATACGCAGTATTTT. This encodes CASSTQGADTQYF. The complete variable domain, with remaining parts taken from reference TRBV5-1 and TRBJ2-3, reads KAGVTQTPRYLIKTRGQQVTLSCSPISGHRSVSWYQQTPGQGLQFLFEYFSETQRNKGNFPGRFSGRQFSNSRSEMNVSTLELGDSALYLCASSTQGADTQYFGPGTRLTVL.